This TCR beta chain was documented in a study of CD8 T cells in Susac syndrome. Reverse transcription used about 0.45 to 1 ug RNA and random hexamers. Amplification of TCR beta CDR3 across 54 Vbeta and 13 Jbeta was performed with immunoSEQ multiplex PCR. MiXCR, applied by TCRdb to the immunoSEQ multiplex PCR reads, yields one record per CDR3 protein. The sample yields around 300,000 distinct CDR3 sequences, 90% to 95% seen once. The source material was CD4+ T cells from PBMCs. The source of this sequence is a human donor with multiple sclerosis.

In nucleotides, the CDR3 is TGTGCCAGCAGCTTACGTGATCGGGCCGGGGAGCTGTTTTTT. It yields the protein CASSLRDRAGELFF. This chain links TRBV7-2 with TRBJ2-2; no definite D call. CDR3 length: 14 residues. V was trimmed by 2 bases and J by 6 bases, leaving 10 bases between them. CDR1 and CDR2 from the germline V gene are SGHTA and FQGNSA.